This T cell receptor beta chain was sequenced during a study of shared T cell receptors in the human thymus. The germline V gene encodes CDR1 SGHRS and CDR2 YFSETQ. V was shortened by 5 bases and J by 10 bases, with 27 bases between the two germline ends. This CDR3 contains 17 residues. TCRdb's table, derived via immunoSEQ multiplex PCR, lists solely in-frame clones and lacks some. The profile covers under 700,000 clones, with 70% to 80% appearing a single time and around 0.013% taken by the ten largest. The same data also went into a second study, on human thymus T cells. That report notes: Immunologically healthy infants in Finland undergoing congenital heart defect surgery were the donors. Resections from corrective heart surgery supplied the thymus tissue. Thymic and blood repertoires appeared to display a bias in their usage of V and J genes. Related reports documented highly overlapping thymic repertoires among unrelated individuals.

V gene TRBV5-1 combines with J gene TRBJ1-4; D unresolved. The receptor was derived from a boy in the first two years of life with a congenital heart defect. The sample consisted of thymocytes. The chain's CDR3 is CASRITVGRRAPGKLFF. The CDR3 DNA reads TGCGCCAGCAGGATAACGGTTGGTCGGCGGGCCCCGGGAAAACTGTTTTTT.